A single T cell receptor beta chain is shown here with its context. The antigen remains unidentified. These data belong to a study of cytomegalovirus exposure and HLA in healthy donors. Study-level findings and limits: By a later analysis, the bulk of CMV-associated TCR beta chains appeared HLA-restricted. Prediction of most subjects' HLA-A and HLA-B alleles by TCR beta sequences was reportedly accurate.

This PCR relied on a set of 60 Vbeta primers and 13 Jbeta primers. Profiling relied on immunoSEQ multiplex PCR, and the TCRdb table lists in-frame clones only, not all of them. The sample consists of some 250,000 clones, 82% of them appearing once. This CDR3 has 12 amino acids. Germline V gene lookup returns CDR1 SEHNR and CDR2 FQNEAQ (reference sequence). Trimming took off 6 bases at V and 11 bases at J, with 13 bases between the two ends. The TCR comes from a woman in her forties in good health and CMV-seropositive. The chain is built from TRBV7-9 and TRBJ1-4; no firm D call. Specimen: PBMCs. The CDR3 loop reads CASSIREEKLFF. The CDR3 region has the DNA TGTGCCAGCAGTATTCGGGAGGAGAAACTGTTTTTT.